A selection of T cell receptor beta chains follows, all from one sample in a study of cytomegalovirus exposure and HLA in healthy donors. Here immunoSEQ multiplex PCR was the method, and the copy in TCRdb shows in-frame clones only, minus some. The sample carries under 150,000 clones, 55% to 75% recorded once. Sequencing was done on a sample of PBMCs. The receptors originated from a human donor in good health. Both conserved end residues are part of each CDR3. Fields, in order: clone size, V gene, J gene, D gene, CDR3 DNA, CDR3 protein. The D gene is left open where the match is weak. A row's size may be missing; if present it is once, few, many or a size class.

clone_size: -; v_call: TRBV7-2; j_call: TRBJ2-5; d_call: -; cdr3_nt: TGTGCCAGCAGCTTAGTAGGCAGGGGATACCAAGAGACCCAGTACTTC; cdr3_aa: CASSLVGRGYQETQYF
clone_size: once; v_call: TRBV30; j_call: TRBJ2-1; d_call: TRBD2; cdr3_nt: TGTGCCTGGAGTGTGGGGGGGTCGTCCTACAATGAGCAGTTCTTC; cdr3_aa: CAWSVGGSSYNEQFF
clone_size: -; v_call: TRBV7-9; j_call: TRBJ2-1; d_call: -; cdr3_nt: TGTGCCAGCAGCTTAACCGGGTCTAATGAGCAGTTCTTC; cdr3_aa: CASSLTGSNEQFF
clone_size: once; v_call: TRBV7-7; j_call: TRBJ1-1; d_call: -; cdr3_nt: TGTGCTAGCAGCTTCGGTGCGGGGACTGAAGCTTTCTTT; cdr3_aa: CASSFGAGTEAFF
clone_size: few; v_call: TRBV7-2; j_call: TRBJ2-7; d_call: -; cdr3_nt: TGTGCCAGCAGCTTAAACCCGAGCTCCTACGAGCAGTACTTC; cdr3_aa: CASSLNPSSYEQYF
clone_size: -; v_call: TRBV19; j_call: TRBJ1-4; d_call: -; cdr3_nt: TGTGCCAGTAGTAACCCGGGTACTAATGAAAAACTGTTTTTT; cdr3_aa: CASSNPGTNEKLFF
clone_size: -; v_call: TRBV6-1; j_call: TRBJ1-5; d_call: -; cdr3_nt: TGTGCCAGCAGTGGCGCCAGGGGATTCACTCAGCCCCAGCATTTT; cdr3_aa: CASSGARGFTQPQHF
clone_size: -; v_call: TRBV5-1; j_call: TRBJ2-7; d_call: -; cdr3_nt: TGCGCCAGCAGCTTGCCACTAGGAGGTAGCTACGAGCAGTACTTC; cdr3_aa: CASSLPLGGSYEQYF
clone_size: once; v_call: TRBV6-1; j_call: TRBJ1-6; d_call: TRBD1; cdr3_nt: TGTGCCAGCAGTGAAGCAGCAGGGGGGTATAATTCACCCCTCCACTTT; cdr3_aa: CASSEAAGGYNSPLHF
clone_size: -; v_call: TRBV30; j_call: TRBJ2-7; d_call: TRBD2; cdr3_nt: TGTGCCTGGGCTAGCGGGAGACTCTACGAGCAGTACTTC; cdr3_aa: CAWASGRLYEQYF
clone_size: few; v_call: TRBV6-6; j_call: TRBJ2-1; d_call: -; cdr3_nt: TGTGCCAGCACCCCCGGCGGGGAGCAGTTCTTC; cdr3_aa: CASTPGGEQFF
clone_size: few; v_call: TRBV13; j_call: TRBJ1-3; d_call: -; cdr3_nt: TGTGCCAGCACCCTTTACAGGAGCTCTGGAAACACCATATATTTT; cdr3_aa: CASTLYRSSGNTIYF
clone_size: -; v_call: TRBV5-1; j_call: TRBJ2-3; d_call: TRBD2; cdr3_nt: TGCGCCAGCAGACCAACTAGCGGAAGTGATACGCAGTATTTT; cdr3_aa: CASRPTSGSDTQYF
clone_size: few; v_call: TRBV5-6; j_call: TRBJ1-5; d_call: -; cdr3_nt: TGTGCCAGCAGCACCCAGGGTATAGGCAATCAGCCCCAGCATTTT; cdr3_aa: CASSTQGIGNQPQHF
clone_size: -; v_call: TRBV11-3; j_call: TRBJ2-2; d_call: TRBD1; cdr3_nt: TGTGCCAGCAGCTACAGGGGATCGGACACCGGGGAGCTGTTTTTT; cdr3_aa: CASSYRGSDTGELFF
clone_size: -; v_call: TRBV30; j_call: TRBJ2-7; d_call: TRBD2; cdr3_nt: TGTGCCTGGAGTAAGGGGCTAGCGGGAGGGGAGCAGTACTTC; cdr3_aa: CAWSKGLAGGEQYF
clone_size: -; v_call: TRBV2; j_call: TRBJ1-6; d_call: TRBD1; cdr3_nt: TGTGCCAGCAGTGAGGGACAGTTCATCCCCCTCCACTTT; cdr3_aa: CASSEGQFIPLHF
clone_size: once; v_call: TRBV9; j_call: TRBJ1-3; d_call: TRBD1; cdr3_nt: TGTGCCAGCAGCTGGGGGATGGGACAGTCTGGAAACACCATATATTTT; cdr3_aa: CASSWGMGQSGNTIYF
clone_size: -; v_call: TRBV5-4; j_call: TRBJ2-3; d_call: -; cdr3_nt: TGTGCCAGCAGCTTGGGCCAGAAAACAGATACGCAGTATTTT; cdr3_aa: CASSLGQKTDTQYF
clone_size: few; v_call: TRBV7-6; j_call: TRBJ2-2; d_call: TRBD1; cdr3_nt: TGTGCCAGCAGCCTACGGACAGGGGCCGGGGAGCTGTTTTTT; cdr3_aa: CASSLRTGAGELFF
clone_size: -; v_call: TRBV2; j_call: TRBJ1-4; d_call: TRBD1; cdr3_nt: TGTGCCAGCAGTCTAACAGGGGGCAGATCTGAAAAACTGTTTTTT; cdr3_aa: CASSLTGGRSEKLFF
clone_size: -; v_call: TRBV9; j_call: TRBJ2-5; d_call: -; cdr3_nt: TGTGCCAGCAGCGTCCAGGGGGGTACCCAAGAGACCCAGTACTTC; cdr3_aa: CASSVQGGTQETQYF
clone_size: -; v_call: TRBV20-1; j_call: TRBJ2-5; d_call: -; cdr3_nt: TGCAGTGCGGCTCAAGAGACCCAGTACTTC; cdr3_aa: CSAAQETQYF
clone_size: -; v_call: TRBV7-3; j_call: TRBJ2-3; d_call: TRBD2; cdr3_nt: TGTGCCAGCAGCTTCACGGGACTAGCGGGAACAGATACGCAGTATTTT; cdr3_aa: CASSFTGLAGTDTQYF
clone_size: -; v_call: TRBV15; j_call: TRBJ2-7; d_call: -; cdr3_nt: TGTGCCACCAGCAGGGGGGGTATTAACGGCGGCGAGCAGTACTTC; cdr3_aa: CATSRGGINGGEQYF
clone_size: -; v_call: TRBV7-2; j_call: TRBJ1-6; d_call: -; cdr3_nt: TGTGCCAGCAGTCACTCCGGGGGTCTGTCCCTCCACTTT; cdr3_aa: CASSHSGGLSLHF
clone_size: once; v_call: TRBV4-1; j_call: TRBJ2-7; d_call: -; cdr3_nt: TGCGCCAGCAGCCAAGATAGGACTACGCTTTACGAGCAGTACTTC; cdr3_aa: CASSQDRTTLYEQYF
clone_size: -; v_call: TRBV4-1; j_call: TRBJ2-4; d_call: TRBD2; cdr3_nt: TGCGCCAGCAGCCAAGATTGGACTAGAACCCCCAAAAACATTCAGTACTTC; cdr3_aa: CASSQDWTRTPKNIQYF
clone_size: few; v_call: TRBV4-3; j_call: TRBJ2-1; d_call: TRBD2; cdr3_nt: TGCGCCAGCAGCGCTAGCGGGAACAATGAGCAGTTCTTC; cdr3_aa: CASSASGNNEQFF
clone_size: -; v_call: TRBV7-3; j_call: TRBJ2-5; d_call: TRBD1; cdr3_nt: TGTGCCAGCAGCCCCAACGCGGACAGGGCGGAGACCCAGTACTTC; cdr3_aa: CASSPNADRAETQYF
clone_size: -; v_call: TRBV2; j_call: TRBJ2-1; d_call: TRBD2; cdr3_nt: TGTGCCAGCAGTGGTACTAGCGGGGCCGCGAGTGAGCAGTTCTTC; cdr3_aa: CASSGTSGAASEQFF
clone_size: -; v_call: TRBV20-1; j_call: TRBJ2-7; d_call: -; cdr3_nt: TGCAGTGCCAGCAGCGGGGAGCAGTACTTC; cdr3_aa: CSASSGEQYF
clone_size: once; v_call: TRBV12-5; j_call: TRBJ2-2; d_call: TRBD1; cdr3_nt: TGTGCTAGTGGTTTGGTTAACAGGGGTTCCGGGGAGCTGTTTTTT; cdr3_aa: CASGLVNRGSGELFF
clone_size: -; v_call: TRBV7-2; j_call: TRBJ2-1; d_call: TRBD1; cdr3_nt: TGTGCCAGCAGCCTTGACAGGGAGTCCTACAATGAGCAGTTCTTC; cdr3_aa: CASSLDRESYNEQFF
clone_size: -; v_call: TRBV6-6; j_call: TRBJ1-1; d_call: -; cdr3_nt: TGTGCCAGCAATCTGGACAGCATCGTCACTGAAGCTTTCTTT; cdr3_aa: CASNLDSIVTEAFF
clone_size: few; v_call: TRBV5-1; j_call: TRBJ2-1; d_call: -; cdr3_nt: TGCGCCAGCAGCGAGGCAGGGTCGAATGAGCAGTTCTTC; cdr3_aa: CASSEAGSNEQFF
clone_size: -; v_call: TRBV6-5; j_call: TRBJ1-5; d_call: -; cdr3_nt: TGTGCCAGCAGTTACTCGGCAGGGGCAGGCAATCAGCCCCAGCATTTT; cdr3_aa: CASSYSAGAGNQPQHF